This T cell receptor beta chain was captured by sequencing in a study of metastatic and nonmetastatic thyroid tumors. Study information: Repertoires from malignant and benign thyroid patients were compared across blood and tumor or nodule tissue.

There were no patients who had received any treatment before thyroid surgery. TCRdb re-clonotyped the PCR reads through MiXCR. This sample has fewer than 40,000 clones, with approximately 17% found just once. This CDR3 has 12 residues. Germline CDR1 reads SGHNT; CDR2 reads YENEEA. V was cut by 6 bases and J by 7 bases, with 12 bases left in between. The V call is TRBV11-3, the J call TRBJ1-1; D ambiguous. Input material: blood. This TCR came from a male donor with papillary thyroid cancer or a benign thyroid nodule (not recorded which). Some clones in this sample may be carry-over from other donors' samples. DNA of the CDR3: TGTGCCAGCAGTCCGGCGTGGGATGAAGCTTTCTTT. Translating gives CASSPAWDEAFF. Combining the CDR3 with reference TRBV11-3 and TRBJ1-1 gives the whole variable domain EAGVVQSPRYKIIEKKQPVAFWCNPISGHNTLYWYLQNLGQGPELLIRYENEEAVDDSQLPKDRFSAERLKGVDSTLKIQPAELGDSAVYLCASSPAWDEAFFGQGTRLTVV.